The 32 T cell receptor beta chains below come from one sample, sequenced in a study of beta chain features in type 1 diabetes. The study's findings and limits: In every one of the four CD4+ subsets, TCRB CDR3s were moderately but significantly shorter in Type 1 diabetes patients.

Antigens of these TCRs are unknown. What was sequenced were expressed TCRB transcripts, since all of the isolated RNA had been reverse transcribed. Here immunoSEQ multiplex PCR was the method, and the copy in TCRdb shows in-frame clones only, minus some. This sample carries 200,000 to 300,000 clones, about 15% of them seen once, and the ten largest clones take almost 0.02%. Sequencing was performed on naive CD4+ T cells from blood. These receptors were taken from a man in his thirties or forties with type 1 diabetes.

This clone showed up just a few times. The CDR3 here is CSVRTGGGTEAFF. The CDR3 nucleotides read TGCAGCGTTAGGACAGGGGGCGGCACTGAAGCTTTCTTT. V usage is TRBV29-1 and J usage is TRBJ1-1; TRBD1 agrees at 11 bases. CDR1 SQVTM and CDR2 ANQGSEA come from the germline V gene. The V segment lost 5 bases and the J segment 4 bases; nucleotides outside the gene matches: 3. CDR3 size: 13 residues.

This clone was observed a handful of times. V usage is TRBV29-1 and J usage is TRBJ2-3; unclear D gene. V lost 2 bases and J 1 base, leaving 7 bases between the germline ends. Germline CDR1 SQVTM, CDR2 ANQGSEA. This CDR3 comprises 13 residues. The CDR3 coding sequence is TGCAGCGTTGAATTCGTTCGCACAGATACGCAGTATTTT. Its translation: CSVEFVRTDTQYF.

This clone has more than one count but fewer than ten. The chain is built from TRBV29-1 and TRBJ1-2; possibly TRBD1 for D (6 bases). Germline V gene lookup returns CDR1 SQVTM and CDR2 ANQGSEA. This CDR3 comprises 13 residues. V was cut by 4 bases and J by 5 bases, with 14 bases left in between. The CDR3 coding sequence is TGCAGCGTTGTCCCAGGGGCTCGATATGGCTACACCTTC. Its translation: CSVVPGARYGYTF.

V and J are TRBV18 and TRBJ1-6; 8 positions match TRBD1. The germline CDR1 and CDR2 sequences are KGHSH and LQKENI. The CDR3 extends over 17 amino acids. V gave up 4 bases and J gave up 10 bases; unmatched junction bases: 15. The CDR3 is CASSLIRLDRDQSPLHF. The DNA for the CDR3 is TGTGCCAGCTCACTGATCCGCCTGGACAGGGATCAGTCACCCCTCCACTTT.

This chain joins TRBV11-3 and TRBJ2-1; maybe TRBD1 (6 bases). Germline-derived CDR1 and CDR2 are SGHNT and YENEEA. The CDR3 runs 16 residues. Trimming took 4 bases from V and 5 from J, leaving 18 bases between them. The CDR3 loop is CASSSPWGPRDNEQFF. The CDR3 bases are TGTGCCAGCAGCTCCCCTTGGGGGCCGCGAGACAATGAGCAGTTCTTC.

This clone has more than one count but fewer than ten. The rearrangement links TRBV19 to TRBJ1-1; a possible D gene is TRBD1 (6 bases). In germline, CDR1 is LNHDA, CDR2 SQIVND (reference sequence). The CDR3 length is 13 residues. V lost 5 bases and J 5 bases, leaving 12 bases between the germline ends. CDR3 nucleotides: TGTGCCAGTAGTCAACAGGGTGGAACTGAAGCTTTCTTT. Its translation is CASSQQGGTEAFF.

This clone was counted only a few times. V is TRBV9 and J is TRBJ1-1; 10 bases map to TRBD1. V lost 3 bases and J lost 0; bases outside the gene matches: 14. The CDR3 runs 19 residues. Germline V gives CDR1 SGDLS, CDR2 YYNGEE. CDR3 region: CASSEWTGGHTRMNTEAFF. The CDR3, as DNA: TGTGCCAGCAGCGAATGGACAGGGGGTCACACCCGAATGAACACTGAAGCTTTCTTT.

This clone was seen only a few times. The V call is TRBV4-2, the J call TRBJ1-5; TRBD1 is a possible D gene (5 bases). The CDR3 loop spans 15 amino acids. Deletions cut 2 bases from V and 4 bases from J, with 12 bases between. The germline V gene encodes CDR1 LGHNA and CDR2 YNFKEQ. CDR3 in amino acids: CASSQKVGGNQPQHF. The CDR3, as DNA: TGTGCCAGCAGCCAAAAAGTCGGGGGGAATCAGCCCCAGCATTTT.

This clone was picked up a small number of times. This chain connects TRBV29-1 to TRBJ2-5; the D is unclear. V lost 4 bases and J 5 bases, leaving 14 bases between the germline ends. The CDR3 covers 13 residues. The V gene's germline CDR1 is SQVTM and CDR2 ANQGSEA. CDR3 sequence: CSVASNSRETQYF. CDR3 nucleotide sequence: TGCAGCGTTGCTTCGAACAGTAGGGAGACCCAGTACTTC.

The chain carries TRBV27 and TRBJ2-2; D gene uncertain. V was shortened by 5 bases and J by 0 bases, with 4 bases between the two germline ends. Germline V gene data show CDR1 as MNHEY and CDR2 as SMNVEV (reference sequence). The CDR3 has 13 residues. CDR3: CASSPSNTGELFF. In nucleotides, the CDR3 is TGTGCCAGCAGTCCCTCGAACACCGGGGAGCTGTTTTTT.

This clone was seen a handful of times. CDR3 loop: CSATQTHGYTF. CDR3 DNA sequence: TGCAGTGCTACGCAGACTCATGGCTACACCTTC. The chain joins TRBV20-1 to TRBJ1-2; no firm D call. Germline V gene sequence: CDR1 DFQATT, CDR2 SNEGSKA (reference sequence). Trimming removed 4 bases at V and 6 bases at J, with 9 bases between. There are 11 residues in the CDR3.

This chain joins TRBV18 and TRBJ2-1, with 7 bases fitting TRBD1. The CDR3 runs to 15 residues. Germline lookup yields CDR1 KGHSH and CDR2 LQKENI. V was clipped by 4 bases and J by 4 bases; unmatched bases: 7. CDR3 residues: CASSLSQGMYNEQFF. The CDR3 nucleotides are TGTGCCAGCTCACTGTCACAGGGGATGTACAATGAGCAGTTCTTC.

This clone came up a few times. The rearrangement uses TRBV28 and TRBJ2-4; 10 bases match TRBD1. Germline CDR1 reads MDHEN; CDR2 reads SYDVKM. The CDR3 runs to 14 residues. J lost 5 bases, V lost 7 bases, and 5 bases had no gene match. The CDR3 spells CASTTGTGENIQYF. CDR3 DNA: TGTGCCAGCACCACGGGGACAGGGGAAAACATTCAGTACTTC.

The chain recombines TRBV7-9 with TRBJ1-1; D is unclear. This CDR3 contains 13 residues. Germline CDR1 and CDR2: SEHNR and FQNEAQ (reference sequence). Trimming removed 5 bases from V and 1 base from J, with 8 bases in between. This CDR3 reads CASSVTENTEAFF. As DNA, the CDR3 is TGTGCCAGCAGCGTTACAGAGAACACTGAAGCTTTCTTT.

The sample holds a few counts of this clone. The chain is built from TRBV12-5 and TRBJ2-2, with D unresolved. This CDR3 has 14 residues. CDR1 is LGHNT, CDR2 FRNRAP, per germline. V lost 2 bases to trimming and J lost 2 bases, with 6 bases between them. The CDR3 sequence: CASGLWPNTGELFF. The CDR3 nucleotides are TGTGCTAGTGGTTTGTGGCCCAACACCGGGGAGCTGTTTTTT.

CDR3 protein: CASSAQGGETQYF. The CDR3 DNA follows: TGTGCCAGCAGCGCCCAAGGAGGGGAGACCCAGTACTTC. This sequence joins TRBV7-2 and TRBJ2-5; maybe TRBD2 (6 bases). The CDR3 length is 13 residues. CDR1 and CDR2 (germline): SGHTA, FQGNSA. V was pared by 5 bases and J by 5 bases, with 12 bases between.

This sequence joins TRBV6-5 and TRBJ1-1; TRBD1 is a possible D gene (6 bases). This CDR3 region has 14 residues. The germline V gene encodes CDR1 MNHEY and CDR2 SVGAGI. The V gene lost 6 bases and the J gene lost 3 bases, with 14 bases spanning the gap. CDR3 protein: CASRGTGPDTEAFF. DNA of the CDR3: TGTGCCAGCAGGGGAACAGGGCCGGACACTGAAGCTTTCTTT.

This clone was seen a handful of times. The V gene is TRBV11-2, the J gene TRBJ2-7; TRBD2 matches 12 bases. Germline trimming cut 1 base from V and 2 bases from J; bases unmatched to any gene: 0. The CDR3 length is 15 residues. Germline V gene data show CDR1 as SGHAT and CDR2 as FQNNGV. CDR3 in amino acids: CASSLGTSGAYEQYF. CDR3 nucleotides: TGTGCCAGCAGCTTAGGGACTAGCGGGGCCTACGAGCAGTACTTC.

This clone was observed a handful of times. The J gene is TRBJ1-2, the V gene TRBV27; D ambiguous. The CDR3 runs 13 residues. Trimming removed 4 bases from V and 7 bases from J, with 13 bases in between. The germline V gene encodes CDR1 MNHEY and CDR2 SMNVEV (reference sequence). The CDR3 coding sequence is TGTGCCAGCAGTTCCTCACCGGGGTCTGGCTACACCTTC. It is translated as CASSSSPGSGYTF.

Concerning this clone: Other DNA sequences in the same sample also yield this CDR3. The V gene is TRBV6-5, the J gene TRBJ1-2; 7 bases align to TRBD1. The CDR3 loop spans 13 amino acids. V dropped 5 bases and J dropped 4; count of bases not matched to a gene: 4. Germline V gene lookup returns CDR1 MNHEY and CDR2 SVGAGI. CDR3: CASSRQGSYGYTF. CDR3 coding DNA: TGTGCCAGCAGTCGACAGGGCTCCTATGGCTACACCTTC.

The V and J genes are TRBV4-1 and TRBJ2-1; D is undetermined. The V gene's germline CDR1 is MGHRA and CDR2 YSYEKL. The length of the CDR3 is 14 residues. The V and J ends lost 0 bases and 7 bases respectively, with 10 bases between them. This CDR3 is CASSQERSTNEQFF. CDR3 in DNA: TGCGCCAGCAGCCAAGAGCGGTCGACGAATGAGCAGTTCTTC.

This clone was counted at least ten times. The V gene is TRBV7-9, the J gene TRBJ2-3; the D gene is possibly TRBD1 (6 bases). Trimming removed 6 bases from V and 5 bases from J, with 18 bases in between. The CDR3 length is 15 residues. Germline lookup yields CDR1 SEHNR and CDR2 FQNEAQ (reference sequence). The CDR3 sequence is CASSPGTSLGDTQYF. CDR3 bases: TGTGCCAGCAGTCCTGGGACATCCCTGGGAGATACGCAGTATTTT.

In this sample, this clone turned up a few times. This chain connects TRBV25-1 to TRBJ1-2; D may be TRBD1 (5 bases). Germline lookup yields CDR1 MGHDK and CDR2 SYGVNS. This CDR3 has 15 amino acids. Trimming cost V 1 base and J 4 bases, with 13 bases left between them. The CDR3 region is CASSEWGVDFYGYTF. The CDR3 DNA follows: TGTGCCAGCAGTGAATGGGGGGTGGACTTCTATGGCTACACCTTC.

The V call is TRBV5-4, the J call TRBJ2-5, with D unclear. Trimming took off 0 bases at V and 2 bases at J, with 8 bases between the two ends. The CDR3 runs to 14 residues. The V gene's germline CDR1 is SGHNT and CDR2 YYREEE (reference sequence). CDR3 sequence: CASSLAAAQETQYF. The CDR3, as DNA: TGTGCCAGCAGCTTGGCGGCGGCTCAAGAGACCCAGTACTTC.

The V and J genes are TRBV27 and TRBJ2-1; D is perhaps TRBD2 (5 bases). Trimming took off 7 bases at V and 9 bases at J, with 22 bases between the two ends. The length of the CDR3 is 15 residues. In germline, CDR1 is MNHEY, CDR2 SMNVEV (reference sequence). This CDR3 is CASTGSKRAGGEQFF. The DNA for the CDR3 is TGTGCCAGCACCGGCTCTAAGAGGGCTGGTGGTGAGCAGTTCTTC.

This clone showed up just a few times. The chain has TRBV29-1 and TRBJ2-3; perhaps TRBD2 as D (7 bases). V was shortened by 5 bases and J by 2 bases, with 14 bases between the two germline ends. The CDR3 length is 14 residues. CDR1 is SQVTM and CDR2 is ANQGSEA in the germline V gene. The CDR3 loop is CSVYEGGATDTQYF. The CDR3, as DNA: TGCAGCGTTTACGAGGGGGGGGCCACAGATACGCAGTATTTT.

This clone was observed a handful of times. CDR3 sequence: CAWSGQHNQPQHF. CDR3 in DNA: TGTGCCTGGAGTGGACAGCACAATCAGCCCCAGCATTTT. The V call is TRBV30, the J call TRBJ1-5, with D possibly matching TRBD1 (5 bases). Trimming stripped 1 base from V and 3 bases from J, with 7 bases between. CDR3 length: 13 residues. CDR1 is GTSNPN, CDR2 SVGIG, per germline (reference sequence).

The chain couples TRBV7-2 to TRBJ2-1; 8 positions agree with TRBD1. With 5 bases clipped from V and 4 bases from J, the junction kept 7 bases outside the gene matches. Germline CDR1 reads SGHTA; CDR2 reads FQGNSA. This CDR3 comprises 15 residues. As DNA, the CDR3 is TGTGCCAGCAGCGCCGGACAGGGAGAGTACAATGAGCAGTTCTTC. Its translation: CASSAGQGEYNEQFF.

This clone was seen a handful of times. The chain joins TRBV15 to TRBJ2-3, with TRBD2 matching 9 bases. CDR1 is LNHNV and CDR2 is YYDKDF in the germline V gene (reference sequence). The CDR3 has 15 amino acids. The V segment lost 9 bases and the J segment 2 bases; nucleotides outside the gene matches: 9. This CDR3 is CATQGASGVTDTQYF. The CDR3 nucleotides are TGTGCCACTCAAGGGGCTAGCGGGGTCACAGATACGCAGTATTTT.

The rearrangement uses TRBV7-9 and TRBJ1-3; D gene ambiguous. The CDR3 contains 14 residues. Trimming took 1 base from V and 0 from J, leaving 4 bases between them. CDR1 is SEHNR and CDR2 is FQNEAQ in the germline V gene (reference sequence). The CDR3 nucleotides read TGTGCCAGCAGCTTAGGGGCCTCTGGAAACACCATATATTTT. Translated: CASSLGASGNTIYF.

The chain joins TRBV11-2 to TRBJ1-1; TRBD1 might be the D (6 bases). Trimming pared 5 bases from V and 5 bases from J, leaving 12 bases between. The CDR3 totals 13 residues. Germline lookup yields CDR1 SGHAT and CDR2 FQNNGV. CDR3 nucleotides: TGTGCCAGCAGCCGGACCCAGGGGACTGAAGCTTTCTTT. Its protein is CASSRTQGTEAFF.

V gene TRBV6-5 combines with J gene TRBJ2-7, with a tentative D call TRBD1 (6 bases). Between the trimmed V and J ends, which lost 2 bases and 0 bases, there was a span of 8 bases. This CDR3 comprises 14 residues. Germline V gene lookup returns CDR1 MNHEY and CDR2 SVGAGI. The CDR3 nucleotides are TGTGCCAGCAGTTACGAAGGGGGCTCCTACGAGCAGTACTTC. Protein sequence: CASSYEGGSYEQYF.